The entry below describes one TCR beta chain. Its antigen is as yet unknown. Germline V lookup: CDR1 MGHRA, CDR2 YSYEKL. J gave up 5 bases and V 1 base, and 21 bases lay outside the gene matches. This CDR3 spans 21 amino acids. This entry is derived from a study of identical twins. Notes on the study in general: Partial confounding of zero-insertion analyses by invariant MAIT and iNKT cells was possible. Twins' excess sharing was less marked for out-of-frame beta sequences. Sequences that were out-of-frame, alpha and twin-shared displayed an excess of low generation probability.

TCRdb recomputed calls from the 5' RACE reads with MiXCR, one row per CDR3 protein. Seen here are roughly 630,000 distinct CDR3 sequences, 7% to 7.5% observed once, and the top ten hold 1.6%. This sample also belongs to another study, concerning yellow fever vaccine responses in identical twins.

The TCR originated in a woman between 18 and 30 years old in good health. The chain has TRBV4-1 and TRBJ2-5, with 11 positions matching TRBD2. The sample was PBMCs. CDR3 protein: CASSQGVPSGGPQGWLETQYF. The CDR3 region has the DNA TGCGCCAGCAGCCAAGGGGTCCCTAGCGGGGGGCCTCAGGGGTGGTTGGAGACCCAGTACTTC.